The source of this T cell receptor beta chain is a study of T cell responses to AZD1222 COVID-19 vaccine. The CDR3 has 16 residues. Trimming removed 2 bases from V and 9 bases from J, with 21 bases in between. Germline CDR1 KGHDR, CDR2 SFDVKD. A word on this clone: Its specificity is not known.

General observations from the study: As reported, nearly half of all spike-specific TCRs target variant regions that are unmutated. The study found Spike-specific TCR breadth and depth rose after two AZD1222 doses. Donors were mostly white British, more females; clonal diversity possibly underestimated.

Repertoires were generated with immunoSEQ multiplex PCR, while TCRdb's copy carries only in-frame clones and drops some. The sample lists tens of thousands of clones, over 75% occurring once. The source material was peripheral blood, sampled on day 0 of AZD1222 vaccination. The receptor was derived from an adult in good health. The chain combines TRBV24-1 with TRBJ2-5; D gene uncertain. The CDR3 here is CATSDSLKVPNGAQYF. As DNA, the CDR3 is TGTGCCACCAGTGATTCTCTTAAGGTCCCAAACGGTGCCCAGTACTTC.